Following are 5 T cell receptor beta chains from one sample sequenced in a study of T cell responses to AZD1222 COVID-19 vaccine. The assay was immunoSEQ multiplex PCR, and TCRdb's table has in-frame clones only and misses some. The sample yields 90,000 or so clones, 89% seen once. Sample: peripheral blood, taken 28 days after the second AZD1222 dose. These receptors were taken from an adult who received the AZD1222 COVID-19 vaccine.

V gene TRBV2 combines with J gene TRBJ1-1, with D perhaps TRBD1 (5 bases). V was clipped by 3 bases and J by 1 base, with 12 bases between them. The CDR3 is 15 residues long. Germline values: CDR1 SNHLY, CDR2 FYNNEI. CDR3 DNA sequence: TGTGCCAGCAGTGAGGGGCGTTTTAAGAACACTGAAGCTTTCTTT. It yields the protein CASSEGRFKNTEAFF.

The genes are TRBV10-3 and TRBJ2-7, with D uncertain. This CDR3 has 12 residues. The V gene lost 0 bases and the J gene lost 7 bases, with 7 bases spanning the gap. Germline CDR1 is ENHRY and CDR2 is SYGVKD. The CDR3 sequence is CAISESGFEQYF. CDR3 nucleotide sequence: TGTGCCATCAGTGAGTCGGGGTTTGAGCAGTACTTC.

The chain has TRBV5-1 and TRBJ1-2; D is ambiguous. CDR3 length: 15 amino acids. Deletions cut 0 bases from V and 4 bases from J, with 13 bases between. In germline, CDR1 is SGHRS, CDR2 YFSETQ. The CDR3 spells CASSLDGRPFYGYTF. The CDR3 DNA is TGCGCCAGCAGCTTGGACGGAAGGCCGTTCTATGGCTACACCTTC.

V is TRBV10-1 and J is TRBJ1-1; D might be TRBD1 (5 bases). Germline V gene sequence: CDR1 WNHNN, CDR2 SYGVQD (reference sequence). Trimming removed 4 bases at V and 5 bases at J, with 8 bases between. The CDR3 covers 12 residues. DNA of the CDR3: TGCGCCAGCAGTGGACAGTTAACTGAAGCTTTCTTT. It codes for CASSGQLTEAFF.

The chain uses TRBV6-5 and TRBJ1-2, with TRBD1 as a possible D gene (6 bases). V was pared by 6 bases and J by 6 bases, with 14 bases between. The CDR3 covers 13 residues. Germline V CDR1 and CDR2: MNHEY, SVGAGI. The CDR3 protein is CASRQNRADGYTF. DNA for the CDR3: TGTGCCAGCAGGCAGAACAGGGCGGATGGCTACACCTTC.